The 16 T cell receptor beta chains in this list originate from one sample, sequenced in a study of T cells in women clearing cervical HPV infection. Clones were read by immunoSEQ multiplex PCR, and TCRdb kept only the in-frame ones, dropping some. In total, the table holds over 25,000 clones. The sample was blood buffy coat. These receptors came from a woman between 18 and 75 years old with a cervical HPV16 infection that either progressed to CIN3+ or cleared (not recorded which).

On this clone: The sequenced fragment ends 3 residues before the CDR3 boundary, so the rest is inferred from the germline J gene. The chain recombines TRBV13 with TRBJ2-3; 14 bases align to TRBD2. From germline, CDR1 is PRHDT and CDR2 FYEKMQ (reference sequence). Germline trimming cut 3 bases from V and 5 bases from J; bases unmatched to any gene: 4. This CDR3 is 16 amino acids long. The sequenced part of the CDR3 DNA is TGTGCCAGCAGCTTCCGACTAGCGGGGGGGCAAGATACG. Translation: CASSFRLAGGQDT. The full CDR3 sequence reads CASSFRLAGGQDTQYF.

Concerning this clone: The sequenced fragment ends 3 residues before the CDR3 boundary, so the rest is inferred from the germline J gene. The rearrangement joins TRBV20-1 to TRBJ2-1; 8 bases are a match to TRBD2. Trimming at V came to 3 bases and at J to 1 base, leaving 11 bases not matched to a gene. Germline V gene sequence: CDR1 DFQATT, CDR2 SNEGSKA (reference sequence). CDR3 length: 17 amino acids. The CDR3 bases that were read are TGCAGTGCTAGGGGGGGACTAGGAAAGATATCCTACAATGAG. Encoded protein: CSARGGLGKISYNE. The complete CDR3 reads CSARGGLGKISYNEQFF.

A note on this clone: The junction shows a germline mismatch at one end, possibly a read error. The CDR3 end falls 3 residues outside the read, so it is completed with the germline J gene. Other nucleotide sequences in the sample specify the same CDR3. V usage is TRBV6-1 and J usage is TRBJ1-3; possibly TRBD1 for D (5 bases). In germline, CDR1 is MNHNS, CDR2 SASEGT. This CDR3 has 14 amino acids. This chain's CDR3 is CASSEGGRRNTIYF. Incomplete CDR3 DNA: TGTGCCAGCAGTGAGGGGGGGAGACGAAACACA.

On this clone itself: The read ends 3 residues early relative to the CDR3; the germline J gene fills the gap. The V call is TRBV11-2, the J call TRBJ2-3; unclear D gene. Germline V gene lookup returns CDR1 SGHAT and CDR2 FQNNGV. The CDR3 has 11 residues. CDR3 amino acids: CASSLEGSQYF. CDR3 bases read: TGTGCCAGCAGCTTAGAAGGGTCG.

The CDR3 sequence: CASSEGGRERGGYTF. CDR3 DNA, as far as it was read: TGTGCCAGCAGTGAAGGAGGCAGGGAACGTGGTGGC. J is TRBJ1-2 and V is TRBV6-1, with TRBD1 as a possible D gene (5 bases). The read terminates 3 residues before the CDR3 end, so the remaining end is supplied by the germline J gene. This CDR3 spans 15 amino acids. Trimming stripped 1 base from V and 7 bases from J, with 16 bases between. Germline V gene sequence: CDR1 MNHNS, CDR2 SASEGT.

For this clone: Coverage ceases 3 residues before the CDR3 finishes, and the germline J gene fills in the end. The rearrangement uses TRBV7-9 and TRBJ1-2; maybe TRBD1 (5 bases). CDR1 and CDR2 from the germline V gene are SEHNR and FQNEAQ (reference sequence). CDR3 length: 14 amino acids. CDR3 DNA (partial): TGTGCCAGCAGCGTAACCCCAGGGAACTACGAC. Its protein is CASSVTPGNYD. The whole CDR3 is CASSVTPGNYDYTF.

Points on this clone: The DNA ends 3 residues before the CDR3 does, and the rest of the CDR3 is filled in from the germline J gene. This chain uses TRBV5-1 with TRBJ2-5; the match to TRBD2 covers 11 bases. Unmatched junction bases numbered 5, after V lost 3 bases and J lost 1 base. There are 16 residues in the CDR3. Germline CDR1 reads SGHRS; CDR2 reads YFSETQ. The CDR3 protein is CASSSSSGGRQETQYF. CDR3 bases read: TGCGCCAGCAGCTCTTCTAGCGGGGGGCGCCAAGAGACC.

With respect to this clone: The read finishes 3 residues shy of the CDR3 end, and the germline J gene is used to complete it. The rearrangement joins TRBV6-1 to TRBJ1-1; TRBD1 matches at 8 bases. The CDR3 is made up of 15 amino acids. Trimming cost V 4 bases and J 0 bases; bases outside gene matches: 4. Germline V gives CDR1 MNHNS, CDR2 SASEGT. The CDR3 sequence: CASSAGTGVNTEAFF. CDR3 DNA (partial): TGTGCCAGCAGTGCCGGGACAGGAGTGAACACTGAA.

In the case of this clone: The CDR3 end falls 3 residues outside the read, so it is completed with the germline J gene. V usage is TRBV7-9 and J usage is TRBJ1-2; D might be TRBD1 (5 bases). This CDR3 is 14 amino acids long. Germline V gene lookup returns CDR1 SEHNR and CDR2 FQNEAQ (reference sequence). The CDR3 DNA, read in part, is TGTGCCAGCAGCTTCCGGACATCCGACGCCGAC. It specifies CASSFRTSDAD. The whole CDR3 sequence reads CASSFRTSDADYTF.

Remarks on this clone: The observed sequence ends 3 residues before the CDR3 terminus, with the missing tail filled in from the germline J gene. V gene TRBV10-3 combines with J gene TRBJ2-2, with 7 bases aligning to TRBD1. The CDR3 runs to 15 residues. Germline V gives CDR1 ENHRY, CDR2 SYGVKD. J gave up 0 bases and V 5 bases, and 3 bases lay outside the gene matches. The CDR3 here is CAISWTGPNTGELFF. The sequenced part of the CDR3 DNA is TGTGCCATCAGTTGGACAGGACCGAACACCGGGGAG.

Comments on this clone: The CDR3 goes on 3 residues after the read ends, and that part is filled in from the germline J gene. The J gene is TRBJ2-2, the V gene TRBV7-8; the match to TRBD2 covers 10 bases. Germline assignment: CDR1 SGHVS and CDR2 FQNEAQ. V was pared by 6 bases and J by 2 bases, with 6 bases of the junction left unmatched. This CDR3 is built from 16 residues. The covered CDR3 bases are TGTGCCAGCAGAAGGACTAGCGGCGCTAACACCGGGGAG. Translated: CASRRTSGANTGE. The entire CDR3 sequence reads CASRRTSGANTGELFF. Filled out from reference TRBV7-8 and TRBJ2-2, the complete variable domain reads GAGVSQSPRYKVAKRGQDVALRCDPISGHVSLFWYQQALGQGPEFLTYFQNEAQLDKSGLPSDRFFAERPEGSVSTLKIQRTQQEDSAVYLCASRRTSGANTGELFFGEGSRLTVL.

On this clone: The read halts 3 residues ahead of the CDR3 end, with the missing end drawn from the germline J gene. The chain has TRBV7-3 and TRBJ2-3; 8 bases are shared with TRBD1. J lost 1 base, V lost 5 bases, and 2 bases had no gene match. The CDR3 runs to 14 residues. CDR1 and CDR2 from the germline V gene are SGHTA and FQGTGA. Partial CDR3 DNA: TGTGCCAGCAGCGCAGGGGGCGGCACAGATACG. Residues: CASSAGGGTDT. The whole CDR3 region reads CASSAGGGTDTQYF.

With regard to this clone: The read gets to within 3 residues of the CDR3 end, and the germline J gene fills in the rest. This chain links TRBV6-1 with TRBJ2-7; 12 bases align to TRBD1. The CDR3 spans 17 residues. With 2 bases clipped from V and 4 bases from J, the junction kept 9 bases outside the gene matches. Looked up from germline, CDR1 is MNHNS and CDR2 is SASEGT. The chain's CDR3 is CASSEFYPGQGAYEQYF. The sequenced CDR3 bases are TGTGCCAGCAGTGAATTCTATCCGGGACAGGGGGCGTACGAG.

As for this clone: The CDR3 is cut off 3 residues early in the read; its end comes from the germline J gene. V and J are TRBV20-1 and TRBJ2-7; 9 nucleotides align to TRBD2. The CDR3 extends over 13 amino acids. J lost 4 bases, V lost 2 bases, and 3 bases had no gene match. Germline V lookup: CDR1 DFQATT, CDR2 SNEGSKA (reference sequence). CDR3 bases read: TGCAGTGCTAGAATAGCGGGGGCATACGAG. Its protein is CSARIAGAYE. The whole CDR3 reads CSARIAGAYEQYF.

A word on this clone: The read ends 3 residues shy of where the CDR3 ends; the end is completed using the germline J gene. V is TRBV28 and J is TRBJ2-4; 7 bases match TRBD1. Germline V gene data show CDR1 as MDHEN and CDR2 as SYDVKM. J gave up 4 bases and V 5 bases, and 14 bases lay outside the gene matches. This CDR3 contains 17 residues. CDR3 bases read: TGTGCCAGCAGTAAAGTATCGGGACAGACAGTAAAAAACATT. This encodes CASSKVSGQTVKNI. The complete CDR3 reads CASSKVSGQTVKNIQYF. Looking up the rest from reference TRBV28 and TRBJ2-4 gives the full variable domain: DVKVTQSSRYLVKRTGEKVFLECVQDMDHENMFWYRQDPGLGLRLIYFSYDVKMKEKGDIPEGYSVSREKKERFSLILESASTNQTSMYLCASSKVSGQTVKNIQYFGAGTRLSVL.

Points on this clone: Read coverage stops 3 residues before the CDR3 terminus; the germline J gene supplies the remainder. This sequence joins TRBV5-1 and TRBJ1-1; D is unclear. The CDR3 is 13 amino acids. The V and J ends lost 2 bases and 3 bases respectively, with 8 bases between them. Germline V gene sequence: CDR1 SGHRS, CDR2 YFSETQ. CDR3 amino acids: CASSFNKDTEAFF. The sequenced part of the CDR3 DNA is TGCGCCAGCAGCTTCAACAAAGACACTGAA. The full variable domain, with the rest looked up from reference TRBV5-1 and TRBJ1-1, is KAGVTQTPRYLIKTRGQQVTLSCSPISGHRSVSWYQQTPGQGLQFLFEYFSETQRNKGNFPGRFSGRQFSNSRSEMNVSTLELGDSALYLCASSFNKDTEAFFGQGTRLTVV.